This T cell receptor (beta chain) was captured by sequencing in a study of cytomegalovirus exposure and HLA in healthy donors. Both 60 Vbeta primers and 13 Jbeta primers went into the PCR. The protocol was immunoSEQ multiplex PCR, while the TCRdb copy is restricted to in-frame clones and leaves out a portion. The sample consists of 130,000 to 150,000 clones, about 80% of them appearing once. V trimming: 6 bases; J trimming: 9 bases; junction bases outside the gene matches: 10. The CDR3 consists of 16 residues. Germline V gene lookup returns CDR1 MNHEY and CDR2 SMNVEV (reference sequence). This receptor was taken from a woman in her sixties in good health and CMV-seropositive. Sequenced input: PBMCs. J is TRBJ2-1 and V is TRBV27; 14 nucleotides line up with TRBD2. DNA of the CDR3: TGTGCCAGCAGAGCTGCTTGGACTAGCGGGAGGAGTGAGCAGTTCTTC. Amino acids: CASRAAWTSGRSEQFF.